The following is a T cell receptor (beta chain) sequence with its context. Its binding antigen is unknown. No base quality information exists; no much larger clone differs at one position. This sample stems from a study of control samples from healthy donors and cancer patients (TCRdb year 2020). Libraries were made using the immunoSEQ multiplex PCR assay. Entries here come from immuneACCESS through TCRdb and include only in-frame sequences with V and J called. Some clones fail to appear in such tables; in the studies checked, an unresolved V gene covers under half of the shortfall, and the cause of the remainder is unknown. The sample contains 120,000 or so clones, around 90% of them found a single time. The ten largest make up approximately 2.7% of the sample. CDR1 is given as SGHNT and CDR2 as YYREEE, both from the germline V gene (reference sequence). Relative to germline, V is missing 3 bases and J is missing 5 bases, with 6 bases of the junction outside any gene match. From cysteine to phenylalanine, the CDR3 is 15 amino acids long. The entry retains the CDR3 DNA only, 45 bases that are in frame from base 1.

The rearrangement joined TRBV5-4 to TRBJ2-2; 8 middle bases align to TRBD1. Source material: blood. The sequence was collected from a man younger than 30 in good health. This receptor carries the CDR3 CASSSGQGSTGELFF. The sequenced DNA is TGTGCCAGCAGCTCCGGACAGGGCAGTACCGGGGAGCTGTTTTTT.